This record looks at one T cell receptor (beta chain) sequence and its context. Both 60 Vbeta primers and 13 Jbeta primers went into the PCR. The data were produced by immunoSEQ multiplex PCR, yet TCRdb's version contains in-frame clones alone and is incomplete. In the table there are about 240,000 clones, approximately 81% of which are singletons. The junction had 6 bases not matched to a gene; V was cut back by 0 bases and J by 1 base. The CDR3 length is 17 residues. The germline CDR1 and CDR2 sequences are SGHRS and YFSETQ. These data come from a study of cytomegalovirus exposure and HLA in healthy donors.

The chain recombines TRBV5-1 with TRBJ2-1; 8 positions match TRBD2. This clonotype originated in a woman aged 55 to 70 in good health and CMV-seropositive. The sample consisted of PBMCs. In nucleotides, the CDR3 is TGCGCCAGCAGCTTGGGAGCGGGAGAGGGGTCCTACAATGAGCAGTTCTTC. This encodes CASSLGAGEGSYNEQFF.